This T cell receptor (beta chain) was identified during a study of a mutant IDH1 vaccine in newly diagnosed glioma (dated by TCRdb to the early 2020s). Some background on the complete study: Across visits V03 through V10, patients got a total of eight vaccinations, given in weeks 1, 3, 5, 7, 11, 15, 19 and 23. Vaccination was initiated 4-6 weeks after radiotherapy alone, or concurrently with temozolomide cycles in the chemotherapy-containing groups. Of the 32 patients who were treated, about 62% were male and around 38% were female, and the mean age was roughly 40 years. Before enrollment, most patients had been given radiochemotherapy with temozolomide as standard therapy, while the rest had received either radiotherapy alone or temozolomide alone. Peripheral blood was collected at six visits: V03 (baseline), V05, V07, V10, V12 and V13. For exploratory analyses, longitudinal TCRB deep sequencing was carried out in about 25 treated patients wherever samples were available. What the study reported, not specific to this receptor: Selection of PBMC samples for TCRB deep sequencing was based on availability. Vaccine-induced immune responses across multiple MHC alleles were detected in 85% to 95% of patients. It was noted by the authors that analyses of patient blood samples could not be reproduced owing to sample limitations. Pseudoprogression seemed to be unrelated to changes in the top peripheral T cell clonotypes found by TCRB sequencing.

The CDR3 contains 15 residues, cysteine and phenylalanine counted. Solely the CDR3 DNA is kept, with 45 bases framed from the first base. V is trimmed back by 2 bases and J by 6 bases, and the junction contains 9 bases that no gene match accounts for. From the germline V gene, CDR1 is LGHNT and CDR2 is FRNRAP. Comment on this clone: It has no known antigen specificity. Base quality data are lacking; no much larger clone is found one base away.

The time point label here, explained by the study, means: week 5, during vaccination. Each vaccine dose was 300 ug of a 20-mer mutant IDH1 peptide in Montanide, given subcutaneously with topical imiquimod. Donors had newly diagnosed WHO grade 3 or 4 IDH1-mutant astrocytomas with loss of nuclear ATRX. The samples were drawn from NOA16, a multicentre, single-arm, open-label phase I trial in Germany that tested a mutant IDH1 peptide vaccine in humans for the first time. Genomic DNA for TCRB sequencing was isolated from EDTA blood with the DNeasy Blood and Tissue Kit. Preparation of the library involved the immunoSEQ multiplex PCR assay. Following the manufacturer's protocol, the hsTCRB Kit was used to amplify rearranged TCR beta chain sequences. TCRB libraries were sequenced on an Illumina MiSeq. Turning to the authors' computational methods: The kit vendor's proprietary platform handled demultiplexing, trimming and gene mapping. In its TCRdb copy, this immuneACCESS table keeps in-frame sequences only and misses some clones. Where compared with another copy, unresolved V genes explain less than half of these, and the others have no known cause. Clonal size and the V and J genes are those of that table, whereas D and trimming came from the DNA. The sample table records under 70,000 clones; about 86% of these occur just once. The top ten clones comprise 3% to 4% of the sample.

The sequences come from PBMCs, collected from a glioma patient whose treatment included an IDH1 peptide vaccine. The chain joins TRBV12-5 to TRBJ1-2, and 7 bases in between align with TRBD1. The TCR originated in a man aged 30 to 45 with glioma. This receptor has the CDR3 CASGLPKGQLNGYTF. The sequenced DNA is TGTGCTAGTGGTTTGCCCAAGGGACAGCTGAATGGCTACACCTTC.